The clone carrying this T cell receptor beta chain has just a few counts. Its antigen is as yet unknown. The CDR3 sequence is 14 residues long. Germline CDR1 reads ENHRY; CDR2 reads SYGVKD. The data were obtained in a study of graft-versus-host responses after intestinal transplantation. Profiling relied on immunoSEQ multiplex PCR, and the TCRdb table lists in-frame clones only, not all of them. The sample holds 55,000 to 85,000 clones, roughly 90% seen once. The study, taken as a whole, reports: Detection of GvH clones occurred in recipient marrow, and some had their first appearance in ileum or blood.

The origin of this receptor is a human donor who received an intestinal transplant. This sample comprised unstimulated CD8+ T cells sorted from spleen or lymph node cells, obtained before intestinal transplant. The chain has TRBV10-3 and TRBJ1-6, with D possibly matching TRBD1 (6 bases). The CDR3 region has the DNA TGTGCAGGGGGGGCTGGATCTTATAATTCACCCCTCCACTTT. Translated: CAGGAGSYNSPLHF.